This T cell receptor (beta chain) was documented in a study of blood T cell repertoires in COVID-19. Losses at the gene ends were 7 bases for V and 4 bases for J; bases not matched to a gene: 6. CDR3 length: 13 residues. Germline V gene data show CDR1 as MNHEY and CDR2 as SVGAGI. Libraries were prepared by immunoSEQ multiplex PCR; TCRdb keeps only in-frame clonotypes and omits some of them. Of 77,000 or so clones listed, approximately 85% were seen once; the top ten hold roughly 5.6%. The rearrangement links TRBV6-5 to TRBJ1-2, with 7 positions matching TRBD1. The origin of this receptor is a man at least 80 years old with acute or convalescent COVID-19. The sequenced sample consisted of peripheral blood. DNA of the CDR3: TGTGCCAGCACCCTGGGACAGTCCTATGGCTACACCTTC. It yields the protein CASTLGQSYGYTF.